Below, 31 T cell receptor beta chains from the same sample are listed, as sequenced in a study of blood T cell repertoires in COVID-19 (dated by TCRdb to the early 2020s). Libraries were prepared through the immunoSEQ multiplex PCR assay. TCRdb carries this immuneACCESS record with in-frame sequences only. Its versions omit some clonotypes, under half of them owing to an unresolved V gene in the studies checked, with the rest unexplained. The sample contains 120,000 or so clones, over 75% of them found a single time. 16% of the sample comes from the top ten. Sequences were obtained from peripheral blood. The receptors were gathered from a woman older than 75 with active or convalescent COVID-19.

This clone was picked up a small number of times. The chain carries TRBV2 and TRBJ1-2; D is possibly TRBD1 (6 bases). V lost 4 bases, J lost 7 bases, and 19 bases lay in between. The CDR3 sequence is 15 residues long. Per germline, CDR1 SNHLY and CDR2 FYNNEI. The CDR3 protein is CASSVMVGGRIGYTF. As DNA, the CDR3 is TGTGCCAGCAGTGTTATGGTCGGGGGGCGCATTGGCTACACCTTC. The entire variable domain, with the rest obtained from reference TRBV2 and TRBJ1-2, is as follows: EPEVTQTPSHQVTQMGQEVILRCVPISNHLYFYWYRQILGQKVEFLVSFYNNEISEKSEIFDDQFSVERPDGSNFTLKIRSTKLEDSAMYFCASSVMVGGRIGYTFGSGTRLTVV.

The chain couples TRBV7-8 to TRBJ1-5; tentatively, D is TRBD1 (5 bases). CDR1 is SGHVS, CDR2 FQNEAQ, per germline. V was clipped by 7 bases and J by 7 bases, with 17 bases between them. The CDR3 is made up of 14 amino acids. The CDR3 nucleotides read TGTGCCAGCACCCCTTGGGGGGGAGGGCAGCCCCAGCATTTT. Translated, it gives CASTPWGGGQPQHF.

The rearrangement links TRBV5-4 to TRBJ1-2; 7 nucleotides agree with TRBD1. Germline V CDR1 and CDR2: SGHNT, YYREEE (reference sequence). V lost 6 bases and J lost 4; bases outside the gene matches: 6. The CDR3 is 13 residues long. The CDR3 DNA is TGTGCCAGCACCGAACAGGGGCCCTATGGCTACACCTTC. The encoded protein is CASTEQGPYGYTF.

The chain employs TRBV28 and TRBJ1-2, with 7 bases that match TRBD1. J was trimmed by 4 bases and V by 2 bases; bases with no gene match: 7. Germline CDR1 is MDHEN and CDR2 is SYDVKM. The CDR3 is 15 amino acids. The CDR3 bases are TGTGCCAGCAGTTTAAGGGCAGGGGGGAGCTATGGCTACACCTTC. This codes for CASSLRAGGSYGYTF.

The V call is TRBV15, the J call TRBJ2-3; 9 nucleotides align to TRBD2. Trimming removed 6 bases from V and 2 bases from J; junction bases left unmatched: 9. Germline CDR1 and CDR2: LNHNV and YYDKDF (reference sequence). CDR3 size: 16 residues. The CDR3 protein is CATSLGLASVTDTQYF. The CDR3 DNA sequence: TGTGCCACCAGTTTAGGACTAGCGAGTGTCACAGATACGCAGTATTTT. Complete variable domain (other parts from reference TRBV15 and TRBJ2-3): DAMVIQNPRYQVTQFGKPVTLSCSQTLNHNVMYWYQQKSSQAPKLLFHYYDKDFNNEADTPDNFQSRRPNTSFCFLDIRSPGLGDTAMYLCATSLGLASVTDTQYFGPGTRLTVL.

Of note for this clone: Additional DNA sequences in this sample encode the identical CDR3. The chain combines TRBV27 with TRBJ2-3, with 10 bases matching TRBD1. Germline CDR1 is MNHEY and CDR2 is SMNVEV (reference sequence). V lost 2 bases to trimming and J lost 4 bases; unmatched junction nucleotides: 0. This CDR3 region has 14 residues. CDR3 nucleotide sequence: TGTGCCAGCAGTTTAGGACAGGGGGCAGATACGCAGTATTTT. As protein: CASSLGQGADTQYF.

The genes are TRBV4-2 and TRBJ1-2; a possible D gene is TRBD1 (6 bases). In germline, CDR1 is LGHNA, CDR2 YNFKEQ. CDR3 size: 15 residues. Trimming stripped 4 bases from V and 4 bases from J, with 16 bases between. The CDR3 DNA reads as TGTGCCAGCAGCCTGGGGGGGGGCGCGGTCTATGGCTACACCTTC. It specifies CASSLGGGAVYGYTF.

Note on this clone: Relative to the germline gene, one junction end is altered; a read error may explain this. This chain joins TRBV7-7 and TRBJ2-3; 8 bases are a match to TRBD1. Germline lookup yields CDR1 SSHAT and CDR2 FNYEAQ (reference sequence). The length of the CDR3 is 15 residues. As DNA, the CDR3 is TGTGCTAGCAGCCAAGGACAGGGCCCCACAGATACGCAGTATTTT. Its translation: CASSQGQGPTDTQYF. The full variable domain, its missing parts supplied by reference TRBV7-7 and TRBJ2-3, is GAGVSQSPRYKVTKRGQDVTLRCDPISSHATLYWYQQALGQGPEFLTYFNYEAQPDKSGLPSDRFSAERPEGSISTLTIQRTEQRDSAMYRCASSQGQGPTDTQYFGPGTRLTVL.

Written as DNA, the CDR3 is TGTGCCAGCAGCCAAGCGACGGCGGGAGGTCGTTCCGAGCAGTACTTC. Residues: CASSQATAGGRSEQYF. The chain combines TRBV4-2 with TRBJ2-7, with TRBD2 matching 8 bases. The CDR3 is 16 amino acids. After removal of 1 base from V and 6 bases from J, the junction contained 11 bases not matched to a gene. Germline CDR1 reads LGHNA; CDR2 reads YNFKEQ.

The J gene is TRBJ2-2, the V gene TRBV2; possible D gene TRBD2, 6 bases. Germline CDR1 SNHLY, CDR2 FYNNEI. The CDR3 spans 14 residues. The V and J ends lost 3 bases and 5 bases respectively, with 10 bases between them. Here the CDR3 DNA reads TGTGCCAGCAGTGATTGGGGGAGGACCGGGGAGCTGTTTTTT. Its protein is CASSDWGRTGELFF.

V gene TRBV9 combines with J gene TRBJ1-6, with 7 bases fitting TRBD1. There are 15 residues in the CDR3. Germline values: CDR1 SGDLS, CDR2 YYNGEE. V lost 0 bases to trimming and J lost 9 bases; unmatched junction nucleotides: 6. CDR3 coding DNA: TGTGCCAGCAGCGTAGCTGGCCAGGGGGGTTCACCCCTCCACTTT. Encoded protein: CASSVAGQGGSPLHF.

J is TRBJ1-5 and V is TRBV4-2; 7 positions match TRBD1. Germline trimming cut 4 bases from V and 7 bases from J; bases unmatched to any gene: 7. Germline CDR1 reads LGHNA; CDR2 reads YNFKEQ. This CDR3 is built from 14 residues. CDR3: CASSPDREVQPQHF. CDR3 sequence (DNA): TGTGCCAGCAGCCCCGACAGGGAAGTACAGCCCCAGCATTTT.

This chain uses TRBV11-3 with TRBJ2-1; 8 bases agree with TRBD2. This CDR3 is 15 amino acids long. The V and J ends lost 2 bases and 6 bases, in that order; junction bases with no gene match: 6. The germline gives CDR1 SGHNT, CDR2 YENEEA. The CDR3 coding sequence is TGTGCCAGCAGCTTAATAAGCGGGAGTCTCAATGAGCAGTTCTTC. Translated, it gives CASSLISGSLNEQFF.

J is TRBJ1-3 and V is TRBV2; the match to TRBD1 covers 8 bases. In germline, CDR1 is SNHLY, CDR2 FYNNEI. This CDR3 region has 13 residues. V was pared by 4 bases and J by 4 bases, with 0 bases of the junction left unmatched. The CDR3 spells CASSGDRGNTIYF. CDR3 bases: TGTGCCAGCAGTGGGGACAGGGGAAACACCATATATTTT.

This chain joins TRBV5-1 and TRBJ2-1; 9 bases align to TRBD2. V lost 2 bases, J lost 8 bases, and 11 bases stayed unmatched. Per the germline V gene, CDR1 is SGHRS and CDR2 is YFSETQ. CDR3 length: 16 residues. The CDR3 DNA reads as TGCGCCAGCAGCTTTGGCCCAGCGGGAGGCAGTGATGAGCAGTTCTTC. This encodes CASSFGPAGGSDEQFF.

The chain uses TRBV7-5 and TRBJ1-6; the table's D gene call, TRBD1, was not cross checked with the DNA. TRBV7-5 is a pseudogene locus. This CDR3 has 17 amino acids. CDR3 DNA sequence: TGTGTCAGAAGAAGGACGGAAAGGGGGCCCTTTAAGTCACCCCTCCACTTT. Translation: CVRRRTERGPFKSPLHF.

The chain has TRBV14 and TRBJ2-1; 8 nucleotides match TRBD2. Germline V gene data show CDR1 as SGHDN and CDR2 as FVKESK. J lost 6 bases, V lost 2 bases, and 9 bases had no gene match. The CDR3 is 16 residues long. The DNA of the CDR3 is TGTGCCAGCAGCCAAAGGAGCCAGCGGGAGCGCAATGAGCAGTTCTTC. Amino acids: CASSQRSQRERNEQFF.

The chain's CDR3 is CASSLRFAGPEKLFF. The CDR3, as DNA: TGTGCCAGCAGCCTTAGGTTCGCAGGGCCGGAAAAACTGTTTTTT. The chain couples TRBV11-2 to TRBJ1-4; maybe TRBD1 (5 bases). V lost 5 bases and J lost 8, with 18 bases in between. CDR3 size: 15 residues. Germline CDR1 and CDR2: SGHAT and FQNNGV.

V is TRBV5-8 and J is TRBJ1-1, with TRBD1 as a possible D gene (6 bases). The CDR3 has 15 amino acids. V lost 4 bases, J lost 6 bases, and 19 bases lay in between. Germline V CDR1 and CDR2: SGHTS, YDEGEE. The CDR3 DNA is TGTGCCAGCAGCCTTCGCGGGGCGGGGGCATCTGAAGCTTTCTTT. Amino acids: CASSLRGAGASEAFF.

The chain employs TRBV18 and TRBJ1-2; D is perhaps TRBD1 (6 bases). Trimming cost V 6 bases and J 6 bases, with 17 bases left between them. Germline CDR1 and CDR2: KGHSH and LQKENI. The CDR3 runs to 14 residues. This chain's CDR3 is CASSGLDRNDGYTF. The CDR3 coding sequence is TGTGCCAGCTCGGGCCTCGACAGGAATGATGGCTACACCTTC.

The rearrangement joins TRBV4-1 to TRBJ1-1, with a possible D match to TRBD1 (5 bases). The CDR3 runs 16 residues. Germline CDR1 MGHRA, CDR2 YSYEKL. V dropped 1 base and J dropped 1 base, with 13 bases sitting between them. The CDR3 DNA follows: TGCGCCAGCAGCCAAGTGCCAGGGAAAGGGAACACTGAAGCTTTCTTT. This gives the protein CASSQVPGKGNTEAFF.

The J gene is TRBJ1-1, the V gene TRBV27; D might be TRBD1 (6 bases). The CDR3 loop spans 16 amino acids. The germline CDR1 and CDR2 sequences are MNHEY and SMNVEV (reference sequence). V was shortened by 1 base and J by 1 base, with 13 bases between the two germline ends. Written as DNA, the CDR3 is TGTGCCAGCAGTTTATACCCGGACAGCTCGAACACTGAAGCTTTCTTT. Protein: CASSLYPDSSNTEAFF.

The V call is TRBV6-2 or TRBV6-3, the J call TRBJ1-2, with 8 nucleotides matching TRBD1. This CDR3 has 14 amino acids. Germline V CDR1 and CDR2: MNHEY, SVGEGT. V gave up 2 bases and J gave up 7 bases; unmatched junction bases: 6. This chain's CDR3 is CASSYKARGLGYTF. As DNA, the CDR3 is TGTGCCAGCAGTTACAAGGCCAGGGGGCTTGGCTACACCTTC.

The chain has TRBV5-6 and TRBJ2-5; 10 nucleotides match TRBD2. The V segment lost 4 bases and the J segment 5 bases; nucleotides outside the gene matches: 14. CDR3 length: 17 amino acids. Germline V gene lookup returns CDR1 SGHDT and CDR2 YYEEEE. For the CDR3, the DNA is TGTGCCAGCAGCCTATGGGTAGCGGGAGGTGGAGGGGAGACCCAGTACTTC. Protein: CASSLWVAGGGGETQYF.

This chain connects TRBV18 to TRBJ2-3; D uncertain. Germline V lookup: CDR1 KGHSH, CDR2 LQKENI. The V gene lost 0 bases and the J gene lost 2 bases, with 3 bases spanning the gap. CDR3 length: 13 amino acids. CDR3 nucleotides: TGTGCCAGCTCACCACCCTTCACAGATACGCAGTATTTT. Translated: CASSPPFTDTQYF.

This clone was picked up a small number of times. J is TRBJ1-6 and V is TRBV2; TRBD1 aligns across 7 bases. Trimming removed 6 bases from V and 9 bases from J; junction bases left unmatched: 5. From germline, CDR1 is SNHLY and CDR2 FYNNEI. The CDR3 loop spans 13 amino acids. CDR3 sequence reads: CASRGQQSSPLHF. CDR3 bases: TGTGCCAGCAGGGGACAGCAGAGTTCACCCCTCCACTTT.

This chain joins TRBV4-2 and TRBJ1-2; a weak D match, TRBD1 (5 bases). This CDR3 comprises 13 residues. V was clipped by 2 bases and J by 7 bases, with 11 bases between them. Germline assignment: CDR1 LGHNA and CDR2 YNFKEQ. CDR3 in DNA: TGTGCCAGCAGCCAAAGTTTGGGGCTTGGCTACACCTTC. Protein sequence: CASSQSLGLGYTF.

The chain has TRBV11-3 and TRBJ2-1, with unresolved D. Trimming stripped 2 bases from V and 8 bases from J, with 10 bases between. In germline, CDR1 is SGHNT, CDR2 YENEEA. The CDR3 is made up of 13 amino acids. The CDR3 protein is CASSLQNQDEQFF. The CDR3 DNA reads as TGTGCCAGCAGCTTACAGAACCAGGATGAGCAGTTCTTC.

This sequence joins TRBV6-2 or TRBV6-3 and TRBJ2-3; D is possibly TRBD2 (5 bases). CDR1 and CDR2 (germline): MNHEY, SVGEGT. The length of the CDR3 is 14 residues. Trimming pared 3 bases from V and 2 bases from J, leaving 9 bases between. The CDR3 loop is CASSYIAHTDTQYF. For the CDR3, the DNA is TGTGCCAGCAGTTATATAGCGCACACAGATACGCAGTATTTT.

The chain uses TRBV4-3 and TRBJ2-7; TRBD2 is a possible D gene (6 bases). The CDR3 is 15 residues long. Trimming removed 0 bases from V and 2 bases from J, with 11 bases in between. The germline V gene encodes CDR1 LGHNA and CDR2 YSLEER. The CDR3 loop is CASSQDWPGAYEQYF. In DNA, the CDR3 is TGCGCCAGCAGCCAAGATTGGCCGGGGGCCTACGAGCAGTACTTC.

The V and J genes are TRBV21-1 and TRBJ1-2. TRBV21-1 is flagged as a pseudogene. CDR3 length: 16 residues. CDR3 amino acids: CASSPPRGLINYGYTF. CDR3 DNA: TGTGCCAGCAGCCCACCCCGGGGACTTATTAACTATGGCTACACCTTC.